Shown below are 26 T cell receptor beta chains from a single sample sequenced in a study of neurological immune-mediated disorders (dated by TCRdb to about 2019). Library preparation was by 5' RACE. The instrument was an Illumina HiSeq 2500. The public sequencing data were trimmed at Q25 with fastp and processed into clonotypes with MiXCR by TCRdb, which kept only in-frame beta chains. Each CDR3 protein appears once, grouped with its most common genes and DNA. A total of 65,000 to 85,000 distinct CDR3 sequences appear in this sample, more than 5% of them only once. The ten largest clones take up over 6.5% of the sample. Interpreted using the paper, the time point label stands for: longitudinal time-point 2. The sequenced sample consisted of PBMCs. All receptors derive from a woman between 55 and 75 years old with multiple sclerosis.

Many counts were recorded for this clonotype. This sequence joins TRBV10-3 and TRBJ1-2, with D unclear. Germline assignment: CDR1 ENHRY and CDR2 SYGVKD. V was cut by 3 bases and J by 10 bases, with 15 bases left in between. The CDR3 spans 13 residues. Written as DNA, the CDR3 is TGTGCCATCAGTGAAAAGGCCTCCTCCATCTACACCTTC. It encodes CAISEKASSIYTF.

This clonotype was detected many times. The rearrangement joins TRBV7-2 to TRBJ2-7; D is possibly TRBD1 (5 bases). There are 15 residues in the CDR3. Germline V gene sequence: CDR1 SGHTA, CDR2 FQGNSA. Deletions cut 5 bases from V and 1 base from J, with 15 bases between. CDR3 loop: CASSIQTEWSYEQYF. CDR3 bases: TGTGCCAGCAGCATCCAGACAGAGTGGTCCTACGAGCAGTACTTC.

This clonotype was observed many times. The chain employs TRBV6-6 and TRBJ2-1; D may be TRBD2 (5 bases). Germline loops: CDR1 MNHNY, CDR2 SVGAGI (reference sequence). The V gene lost 0 bases and the J gene lost 8 bases, with 14 bases spanning the gap. The CDR3 spans 15 residues. As DNA, the CDR3 is TGTGCCAGCAGTTACTCGGCGCTAGCCTCGGATGAGCAGTTCTTC. It translates to CASSYSALASDEQFF.

This clonotype occurred many times. The DNA of the CDR3 is TGTGCCAGCATCCCTCCCCGGGACAGGGATGGCAATCAGCCCCAGCATTTT. It is translated as CASIPPRDRDGNQPQHF. This rearrangement joins TRBV21-1 to TRBJ1-5; the table calls TRBD1, which could not be checked here. TRBV21-1 counts as a pseudogene. The CDR3 runs 17 residues.

The gene calls are TRBV2 and TRBJ1-1; possible D gene TRBD1, 6 bases. The CDR3 contains 13 residues. Germline V lookup: CDR1 SNHLY, CDR2 FYNNEI. The CDR3 DNA reads TGTGCGGGTCGGGGGGGCCAGAACACTGAAGCTTTCTTT. Translated, it gives CAGRGGQNTEAFF.

This clonotype was picked up many times. The rearrangement links TRBV7-9 to TRBJ2-5, with no clear D. The CDR3 contains 13 residues. Trimming removed 6 bases at V and 3 bases at J, with 11 bases between. Germline V gene lookup returns CDR1 SEHNR and CDR2 FQNEAQ (reference sequence). CDR3 DNA sequence: TGTGCCAGCAGATATTACGAGGAAGAGACCCAGTACTTC. It translates to CASRYYEEETQYF.

This clonotype was detected ten times or more. The chain uses TRBV20-1 and TRBJ1-5; TRBD1 matches at 7 bases. Unmatched junction bases numbered 9, after V lost 6 bases and J lost 7 bases. Germline V gene data show CDR1 as DFQATT and CDR2 as SNEGSKA (reference sequence). CDR3 length: 13 amino acids. The CDR3, as DNA: TGCAGTGCAACTACAGGGGTCAACCAGCCCCAGCATTTT. As protein: CSATTGVNQPQHF.

Ten or more counts support this clonotype. The chain combines TRBV5-6 with TRBJ2-1; no definite D call. Germline V gene data show CDR1 as SGHDT and CDR2 as YYEEEE. Trimming stripped 3 bases from V and 5 bases from J, with 12 bases between. This CDR3 is built from 14 residues. The CDR3 region has the DNA TGTGCCAGCAGCTCGCTCGTGGCCGACAATGAGCAGTTCTTC. Encoded protein: CASSSLVADNEQFF.

This clonotype showed up many times. The chain combines TRBV5-1 with TRBJ1-1; no definite D call. This CDR3 spans 14 amino acids. Germline V gene sequence: CDR1 SGHRS, CDR2 YFSETQ. V was cut by 3 bases and J by 6 bases, with 15 bases left in between. DNA of the CDR3: TGCGCCAGCAGCTCGGGATCTTCGGGCGCTGAAGCTTTCTTT. Translation gives CASSSGSSGAEAFF.

This clonotype showed up many times. This rearrangement joins TRBV20-1 to TRBJ1-1, with D possibly matching TRBD1 (6 bases). Trimming cost V 5 bases and J 4 bases, with 14 bases left between them. The CDR3 is 13 residues long. The V gene's germline CDR1 is DFQATT and CDR2 SNEGSKA (reference sequence). Written as DNA, the CDR3 is TGCAGTGCTCTGGACAGACTAACCACTGAAGCTTTCTTT. Translated, it gives CSALDRLTTEAFF.

In this sample, this clonotype turned up many times. The chain is built from TRBV11-2 and TRBJ2-3; TRBD2 matches at 10 bases. The CDR3 is 15 amino acids. From germline, CDR1 is SGHAT and CDR2 FQNNGV. Trimming at V came to 7 bases and at J to 6 bases, leaving 10 bases not matched to a gene. CDR3 nucleotide sequence: TGTGCCAGCACCAAGGGACTAGCGTTACGGGATACGCAGTATTTT. Amino acids: CASTKGLALRDTQYF.

This clonotype was counted ten times or more. V usage is TRBV7-6 and J usage is TRBJ2-1; D is perhaps TRBD2 (5 bases). Germline V gene sequence: CDR1 SGHVS, CDR2 FNYEAQ. V was pared by 0 bases and J by 7 bases, with 10 bases between. CDR3 size: 14 residues. For the CDR3, the DNA is TGTGCCAGCAGCTTAGCGCTTGGGGAGAATGAGCAGTTCTTC. Protein sequence: CASSLALGENEQFF.

The table lists this clonotype with a few counts. This sequence joins TRBV27 and TRBJ2-2; D remains unclear. Germline V gene lookup returns CDR1 MNHEY and CDR2 SMNVEV (reference sequence). V gave up 2 bases and J gave up 3 bases, with 4 bases separating them. The CDR3 totals 13 residues. The CDR3 is CASSLMDTGELFF. CDR3 nucleotides: TGTGCCAGCAGTTTAATGGACACCGGGGAGCTGTTTTTT.

The chain employs TRBV5-1 and TRBJ2-1; tentatively, D is TRBD2 (6 bases). The V gene's germline CDR1 is SGHRS and CDR2 YFSETQ. The V end was cut by 0 bases, the J end by 0 bases, with 10 bases between. The CDR3 sequence is 16 residues long. Here the CDR3 reads CASSLGNGGSYNEQFF. CDR3 bases: TGCGCCAGCAGCTTGGGTAACGGGGGCTCCTACAATGAGCAGTTCTTC.

This clonotype was counted ten times or more. The chain recombines TRBV20-1 with TRBJ1-2; D is unclear. In germline, CDR1 is DFQATT, CDR2 SNEGSKA (reference sequence). The V end lost 6 bases, the J end lost 5 bases, and 13 bases lay between the germline ends. The CDR3 has 12 residues. For the CDR3, the DNA is TGCAGTGCGCCATTTGGGGAGTATGGCTACACCTTC. It translates to CSAPFGEYGYTF.

Many counts were recorded for this clonotype. CDR3 sequence reads: CASSPRLAGGSYNEQFF. As DNA, the CDR3 is TGTGCCAGCAGCCCCCGACTAGCGGGGGGCTCCTACAATGAGCAGTTCTTC. The chain has TRBV28 and TRBJ2-1; 13 bases match TRBD2. The germline CDR1 and CDR2 sequences are MDHEN and SYDVKM. The CDR3 covers 17 residues. Trimming took 6 bases from V and 0 from J; bases not matched to a gene: 5.

This clonotype was detected many times. The chain couples TRBV12-3 or TRBV12-4 to TRBJ2-2; tentatively, D is TRBD2 (6 bases). The CDR3 sequence is 15 residues long. The ends were cut back, 7 bases at V and 0 bases at J, with 12 bases in the middle. The CDR3: CASKGGLTNTGELFF. As DNA, the CDR3 is TGTGCCAGCAAAGGTGGACTAACGAACACCGGGGAGCTGTTTTTT.

Concerning this clonotype: This may be a read error, as it is one base from a much larger clone. The chain employs TRBV12-3 or TRBV12-4 and TRBJ1-2, with D perhaps TRBD1 (5 bases). The CDR3 length is 13 residues. CDR3 protein: CVSSLTALYGYTF. In nucleotides, the CDR3 is TGTGTCAGCAGTTTGACAGCCCTCTATGGCTACACCTTC.

This clonotype occurred many times. The V gene is TRBV6-6, the J gene TRBJ2-5; the match to TRBD2 covers 13 bases. Trimming at V came to 6 bases and at J to 2 bases, leaving 6 bases not matched to a gene. Germline lookup yields CDR1 MNHNY and CDR2 SVGAGI (reference sequence). This CDR3 is built from 16 residues. In DNA, the CDR3 is TGTGCCAGCAGCCTCGGACTAGCGGGGGCACAAGAGACCCAGTACTTC. Residues: CASSLGLAGAQETQYF.

The chain has TRBV12-3 or TRBV12-4 and TRBJ1-3, with D unresolved. Between the trimmed V and J ends, which lost 3 bases and 0 bases, there was a span of 9 bases. There are 15 residues in the CDR3. CDR3 bases: TGTGCCAGCAGTTTGAGGGTCAGCTCTGGAAACACCATATATTTT. Amino acids: CASSLRVSSGNTIYF.

There are a few counts of this clonotype. This CDR3 reads CASSITLGTEAFF. CDR3 bases: TGTGCCAGCAGCATAACACTGGGGACTGAAGCTTTCTTT. The chain recombines TRBV7-2 with TRBJ1-1; D uncertain. The germline V and J ends were trimmed by 5 bases and 5 bases, with 12 bases remaining between them. The germline V gene has CDR1 SGHTA and CDR2 FQGNSA. The CDR3 has 13 amino acids.

This clonotype was recorded at least ten times. The V call is TRBV15, the J call TRBJ1-2, with D hard to call. V was cut by 1 base and J by 13 bases, with 22 bases left in between. The V gene's germline CDR1 is LNHNV and CDR2 YYDKDF (reference sequence). The CDR3 is made up of 15 amino acids. CDR3 coding DNA: TGTGCCACCAGCAGAGCCCGATTGGGAGGGCTGGGATCCACCTTC. Protein sequence: CATSRARLGGLGSTF.

This clonotype has ten or more counts. The chain uses TRBV7-2 and TRBJ2-5, with no clear D. Germline lookup yields CDR1 SGHTA and CDR2 FQGNSA. The CDR3 spans 14 residues. V lost 8 bases and J 2 bases, leaving 15 bases between the germline ends. CDR3 protein: CASGPVWVQETQYF. The DNA of the CDR3 is TGTGCCAGCGGCCCGGTCTGGGTACAAGAGACCCAGTACTTC.

This clonotype was counted many times. The chain couples TRBV30 to TRBJ2-2, with 7 positions matching TRBD2. CDR1 and CDR2 from the germline V gene are GTSNPN and SVGIG (reference sequence). Trimming removed 3 bases from V and 5 bases from J; junction bases left unmatched: 9. The CDR3 totals 15 residues. The CDR3 sequence: CAWRGGTQRTGELFF. The CDR3 DNA follows: TGTGCCTGGAGGGGGGGGACCCAGCGAACCGGGGAGCTGTTTTTT.

This clonotype was recorded at least ten times. For the CDR3, the DNA is TGTGCCAGCAGCAGTGGCGCGGGGCTCCAGCATTTT. Its translation: CASSSGAGLQHF. The J gene is TRBJ1-5, the V gene TRBV7-6; TRBD1 is a possible D gene (5 bases). Looked up from germline, CDR1 is SGHVS and CDR2 is FNYEAQ. The CDR3 has 12 amino acids. Trimming stripped 5 bases from V and 12 bases from J, with 14 bases between. Using reference TRBV7-6 and TRBJ1-5 for the parts outside the CDR3, the full variable domain is GAGVSQSPRYKVTKRGQDVALRCDPISGHVSLYWYRQALGQGPEFLTYFNYEAQQDKSGLPNDRFSAERPEGSISTLTIQRTEQRDSAMYRCASSSGAGLQHFGDGTRLSIL.

This clonotype was picked up many times. This chain joins TRBV7-2 and TRBJ1-5, with D possibly being TRBD1 (5 bases). The V and J ends lost 5 bases and 3 bases respectively, with 14 bases between them. The CDR3 totals 15 residues. Per germline, CDR1 SGHTA and CDR2 FQGNSA. CDR3: CASSTPGRVNQPQHF. The DNA for the CDR3 is TGTGCCAGCAGCACGCCTGGCAGGGTCAATCAGCCCCAGCATTTT.